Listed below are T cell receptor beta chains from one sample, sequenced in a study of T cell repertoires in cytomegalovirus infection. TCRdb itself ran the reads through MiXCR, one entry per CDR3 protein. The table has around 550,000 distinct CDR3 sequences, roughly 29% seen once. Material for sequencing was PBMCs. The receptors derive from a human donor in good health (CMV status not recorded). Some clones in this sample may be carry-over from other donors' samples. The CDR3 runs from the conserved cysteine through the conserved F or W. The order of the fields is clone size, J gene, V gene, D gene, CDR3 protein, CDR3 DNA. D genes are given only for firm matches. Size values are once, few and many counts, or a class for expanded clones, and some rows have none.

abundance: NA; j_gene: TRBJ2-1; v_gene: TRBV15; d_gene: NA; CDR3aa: CATSRDPGGNNEQFF; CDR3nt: TGTGCCACCAGCAGAGACCCCGGCGGGAACAATGAGCAGTTCTTC
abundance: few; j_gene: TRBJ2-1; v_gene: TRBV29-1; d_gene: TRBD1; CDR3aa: CSAAGQGYNEQFF; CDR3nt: TGCAGCGCTGCGGGACAGGGCTACAATGAGCAGTTCTTC
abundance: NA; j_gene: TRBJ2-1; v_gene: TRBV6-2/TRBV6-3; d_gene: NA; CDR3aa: CASSYGLGDEQFF; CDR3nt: TGTGCCAGCAGTTACGGACTGGGGGATGAGCAGTTCTTC
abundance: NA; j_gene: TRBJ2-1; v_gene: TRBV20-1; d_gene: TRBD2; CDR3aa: CSARELAGVREQFF; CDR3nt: TGCAGTGCTAGAGAACTAGCGGGAGTCCGGGAGCAGTTCTTC
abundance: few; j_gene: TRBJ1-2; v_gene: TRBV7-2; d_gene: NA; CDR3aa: CASSSYRDGRGYTF; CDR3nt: TGTGCCAGCAGCTCCTACAGGGATGGTCGTGGCTACACCTTC
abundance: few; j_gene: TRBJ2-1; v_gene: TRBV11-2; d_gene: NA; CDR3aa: CASSLVSSEPYNEQFF; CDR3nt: TGTGCCAGCAGCTTAGTGTCTAGCGAACCCTACAATGAGCAGTTCTTC
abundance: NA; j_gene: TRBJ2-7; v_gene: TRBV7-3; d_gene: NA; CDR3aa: CASSLSGPGEQYF; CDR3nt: TGTGCCAGCAGCTTAAGCGGGCCGGGGGAGCAGTACTTC
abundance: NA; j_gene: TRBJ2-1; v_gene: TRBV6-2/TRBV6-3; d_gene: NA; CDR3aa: CASFKGTRGFF; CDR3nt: TGTGCCAGCTTCAAGGGTACCCGGGGGTTCTTC
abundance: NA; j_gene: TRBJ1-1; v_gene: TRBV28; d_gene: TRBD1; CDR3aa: CASSQTGKAFF; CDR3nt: TGTGCCAGCAGCCAGACAGGGAAAGCTTTCTTT
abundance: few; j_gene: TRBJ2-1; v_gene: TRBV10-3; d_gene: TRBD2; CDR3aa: CAITGTSGAEQFF; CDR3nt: TGTGCCATCACCGGGACTAGCGGGGCAGAGCAGTTCTTC
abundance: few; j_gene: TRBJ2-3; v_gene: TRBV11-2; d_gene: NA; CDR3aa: CASSLAPQFPDTQYF; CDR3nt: TGTGCCAGCAGCTTAGCGCCCCAGTTCCCAGATACGCAGTATTTT
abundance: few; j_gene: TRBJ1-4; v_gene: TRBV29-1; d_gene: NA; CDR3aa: CSATGSPNEKLFF; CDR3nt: TGCAGCGCCACAGGGTCACCTAATGAAAAACTGTTTTTT
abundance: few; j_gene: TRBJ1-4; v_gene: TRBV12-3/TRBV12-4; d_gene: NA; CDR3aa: CASSWRGVGEKLFF; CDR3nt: TGTGCCAGCAGTTGGCGGGGAGTGGGTGAAAAACTGTTTTTT
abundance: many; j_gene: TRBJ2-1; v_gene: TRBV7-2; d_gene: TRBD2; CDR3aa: CASSLVGSSGMNSMGSYNEQFF; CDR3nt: TGTGCCAGCAGCTTAGTCGGGTCGAGCGGGATGAATTCAATGGGCTCCTACAATGAGCAGTTCTTC
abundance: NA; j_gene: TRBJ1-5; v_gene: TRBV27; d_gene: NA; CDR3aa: CASSYGFNQPQHF; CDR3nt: TGTGCCAGCAGTTACGGTTTCAATCAGCCCCAGCATTTT
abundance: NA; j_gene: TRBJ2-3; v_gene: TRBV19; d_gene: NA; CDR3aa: CASSISDAGTDTQYF; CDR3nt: TGTGCCAGTAGTATTAGCGACGCGGGCACAGATACGCAGTATTTT
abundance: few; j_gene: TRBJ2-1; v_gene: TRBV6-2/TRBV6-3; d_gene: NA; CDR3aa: CASSPLRGAYNEQFF; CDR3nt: TGTGCCAGCAGCCCTTTGAGGGGCGCTTACAATGAGCAGTTCTTC
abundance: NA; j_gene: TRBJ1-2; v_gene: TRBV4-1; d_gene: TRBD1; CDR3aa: CASSQNRGAYGYTF; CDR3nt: TGCGCCAGCAGCCAAAACAGGGGTGCCTATGGCTACACCTTC
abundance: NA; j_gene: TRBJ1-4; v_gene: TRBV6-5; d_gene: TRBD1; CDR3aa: CASSYSTSGQGREKLFF; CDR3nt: TGTGCCAGCAGTTACTCTACCTCGGGACAGGGGCGTGAAAAACTGTTTTTT
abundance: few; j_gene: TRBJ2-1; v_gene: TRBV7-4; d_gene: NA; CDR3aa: CASSAPRGGSYNEQFF; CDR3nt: TGTGCCAGCAGCGCCCCCCGAGGGGGCTCCTACAATGAGCAGTTCTTC
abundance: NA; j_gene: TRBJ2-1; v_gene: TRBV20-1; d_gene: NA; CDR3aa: CSATSQPYPEQFF; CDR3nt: TGCAGTGCCACATCCCAACCCTATCCTGAGCAGTTCTTC
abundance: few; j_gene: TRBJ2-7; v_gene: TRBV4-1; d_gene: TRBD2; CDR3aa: CASSHRGVEQYF; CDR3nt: TGCGCCAGCAGCCACCGGGGGGTCGAGCAGTACTTC
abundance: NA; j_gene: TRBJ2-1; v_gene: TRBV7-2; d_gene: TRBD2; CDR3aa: CASSPIAGPNYNEQFF; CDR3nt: TGTGCCAGCAGCCCAATAGCGGGACCTAATTACAATGAGCAGTTCTTC
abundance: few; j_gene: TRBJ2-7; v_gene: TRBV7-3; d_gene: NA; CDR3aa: CASSKGGASEYEQYF; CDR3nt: TGTGCCAGCAGCAAGGGGGGGGCTAGCGAATACGAGCAGTACTTC
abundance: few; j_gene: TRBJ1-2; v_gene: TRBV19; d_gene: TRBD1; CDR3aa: CASRTTGGSGYGYTF; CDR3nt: TGTGCCAGTAGAACGACAGGGGGCTCGGGCTATGGCTACACCTTC
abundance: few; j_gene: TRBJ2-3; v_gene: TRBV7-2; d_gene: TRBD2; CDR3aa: CASSNSGSLSTDTQYF; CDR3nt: TGTGCCAGCAGCAATAGCGGGAGTTTAAGCACAGATACGCAGTATTTT
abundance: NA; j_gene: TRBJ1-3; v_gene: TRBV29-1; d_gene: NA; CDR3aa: CSVAITTGNTIYF; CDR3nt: TGCAGCGTTGCCATCACAACTGGAAACACCATATATTTT
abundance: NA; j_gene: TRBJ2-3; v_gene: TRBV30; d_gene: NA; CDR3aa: CAWSRVPGTDTQYF; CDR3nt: TGTGCCTGGAGTCGGGTTCCGGGCACAGATACGCAGTATTTT